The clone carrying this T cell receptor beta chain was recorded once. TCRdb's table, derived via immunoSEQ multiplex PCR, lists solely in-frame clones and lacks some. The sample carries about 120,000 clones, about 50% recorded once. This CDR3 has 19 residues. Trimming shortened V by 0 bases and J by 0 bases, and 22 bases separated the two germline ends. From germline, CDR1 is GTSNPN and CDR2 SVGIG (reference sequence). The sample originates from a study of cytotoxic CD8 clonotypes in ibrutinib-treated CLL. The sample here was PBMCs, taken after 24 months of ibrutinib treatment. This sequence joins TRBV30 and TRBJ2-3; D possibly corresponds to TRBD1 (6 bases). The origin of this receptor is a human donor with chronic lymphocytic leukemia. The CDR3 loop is CAWSVLQGPRQESTDTQYF. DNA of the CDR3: TGTGCCTGGAGTGTACTGCAGGGCCCTAGACAGGAAAGCACAGATACGCAGTATTTT.